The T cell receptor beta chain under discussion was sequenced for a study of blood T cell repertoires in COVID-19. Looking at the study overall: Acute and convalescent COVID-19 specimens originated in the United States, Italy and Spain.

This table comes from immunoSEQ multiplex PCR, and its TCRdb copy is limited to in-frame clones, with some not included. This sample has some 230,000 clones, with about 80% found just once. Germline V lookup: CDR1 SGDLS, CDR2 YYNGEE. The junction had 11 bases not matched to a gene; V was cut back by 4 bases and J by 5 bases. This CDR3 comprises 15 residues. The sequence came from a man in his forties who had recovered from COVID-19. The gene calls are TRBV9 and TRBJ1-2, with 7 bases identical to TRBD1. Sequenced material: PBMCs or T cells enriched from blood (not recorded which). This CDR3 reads CASSPGQRTSYGYTF. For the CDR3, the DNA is TGTGCCAGCAGCCCGGGACAGCGAACCTCGTATGGCTACACCTTC.